What follows describes a single T cell receptor (beta chain). Its cognate antigen is unknown. With a J-beta primer mix and a sample-barcoded 5' primer, a second PCR ran about 6 to 11 cycles. MiXCR, applied by TCRdb to the 5' RACE reads, yields one record per CDR3 protein. The sample shows 1.5 million to 2 million distinct CDR3 sequences, about 39% of them seen only once. These data belong to a study of blood T cells in healthy people across ages. This CDR3 spans 15 amino acids. V shed 7 bases, J shed 4 bases, and the junction held 12 bases outside the gene matches. Germline V CDR1 and CDR2: SQVTM, ANQGSEA. Findings and caveats of the study: When set beside aged donors, long-lived donors presented more naive CD4+ cells and higher diversity.

The chain uses TRBV29-1 and TRBJ2-7; 11 nucleotides match TRBD2. Sequencing was carried out using blood. The TCR comes from a human donor in good health. CDR3 nucleotides: TGCAGCGCACGAGGTTCTCTAGCGGGGGGTTACGAGCAGTACTTC. Its protein product is CSARGSLAGGYEQYF.